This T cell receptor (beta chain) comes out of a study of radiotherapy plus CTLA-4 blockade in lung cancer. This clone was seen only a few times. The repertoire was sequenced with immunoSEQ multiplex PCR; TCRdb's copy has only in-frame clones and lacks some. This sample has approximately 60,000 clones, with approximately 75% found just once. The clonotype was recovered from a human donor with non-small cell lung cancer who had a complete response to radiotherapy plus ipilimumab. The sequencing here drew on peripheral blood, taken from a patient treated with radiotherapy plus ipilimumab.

CDR3 in DNA: TGTGCCAGCAGCGTCCAAGAGGGGGCAGAGCACGAGCAGTACTTC. Its translation: CASSVQEGAEHEQYF. The rearrangement joins TRBV21-1 to TRBJ2-7; the D call of TRBD1 is as the table states it, not checked on the DNA. TRBV21-1 is given as a pseudogene. The CDR3 loop spans 15 amino acids.